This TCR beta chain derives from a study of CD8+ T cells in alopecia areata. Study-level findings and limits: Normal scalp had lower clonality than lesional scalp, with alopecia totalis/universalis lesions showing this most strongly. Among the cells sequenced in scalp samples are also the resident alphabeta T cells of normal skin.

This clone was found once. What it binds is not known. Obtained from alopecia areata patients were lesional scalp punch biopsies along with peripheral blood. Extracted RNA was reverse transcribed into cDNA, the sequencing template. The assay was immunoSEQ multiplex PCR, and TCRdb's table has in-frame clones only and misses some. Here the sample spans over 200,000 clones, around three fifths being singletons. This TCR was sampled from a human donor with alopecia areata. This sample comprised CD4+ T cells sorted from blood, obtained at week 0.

Here the CDR3 reads CASSSPRRGNYGYTF. The CDR3 nucleotides are TGTGCCAGCAGTTCCCCTAGGAGGGGGAACTATGGCTACACCTTC. V gene TRBV27 combines with J gene TRBJ1-2; D possibly corresponds to TRBD1 (6 bases). V was clipped by 4 bases and J by 2 bases, with 14 bases between them. CDR1 is MNHEY and CDR2 is SMNVEV in the germline V gene (reference sequence). The CDR3 is made up of 15 amino acids.